This TCR beta chain appears in the sequencing data of a study of CD8 T cells in Susac syndrome. For the study at large: There were about 6 sequenced Susac syndrome patients with active disease and eight or nine in remission. General observations from the study: The study's TCR sequencing and HLA analysis drew on a certain number of individuals. That number was acknowledged as relatively small.

Sequencing of TCR beta drew on CD8+ and CD4+ T cells from blood. Germline trimming cut 9 bases from V and 4 bases from J; bases unmatched to any gene: 12. This CDR3 region has 15 residues. Germline CDR1 reads SNHLY; CDR2 reads FYNNEI. Concerning this clonotype itself: Antigen unknown.

Reverse transcription used roughly 0.5 to 1 ug RNA and random hexamers. TCRdb re-analysed the immunoSEQ multiplex PCR reads in MiXCR, keeping a single row per CDR3 protein. The data show roughly 130,000 distinct CDR3 sequences, with 96% seen just once and approximately 0.15% held by the top ten. The TCR comes from a human donor with Susac syndrome. The chain combines TRBV2 with TRBJ2-1, with 7 bases lining up with TRBD2. The sequencing input was CD4+ T cells from PBMCs. Here the CDR3 DNA reads TGTGCCAGAGGTGCCCGGGCGGGAGAATACAATGAGCAGTTCTTC. It is translated as CARGARAGEYNEQFF.